This TCR beta chain was captured in a study of Ad26.COV2.S vaccination and SARS-CoV-2 variants. Whole-study results and caveats: It is possible that the TCR breadth and depth analyses underestimated the total T cell responses.

Assay: immunoSEQ multiplex PCR; the TCRdb copy retains only in-frame clones and omits some. The table records some 350,000 clones, roughly 90% of them present only once. Treatment defined: about 20 received Ad26.COV2.S at low or high dose, single or two shots; roughly five received placebo; per-sample allocation not given. At day 63 after the first vaccine or placebo injection, samples were drawn. Boston hosted the donor, who was an adult aged 18-55 years. As regards this clone: The target antigen is unknown.

CDR1 is SQVTM, CDR2 ANQGSEA, per germline. V gave up 4 bases and J gave up 2 bases, with 16 bases separating them. This CDR3 is 15 amino acids long. Sequenced here: peripheral blood, sampled in a trial of Ad26.COV2.S vaccine versus placebo. This sequence joins TRBV29-1 and TRBJ2-3, with D possibly TRBD1 on 6 matching bases. The clonotype comes from a person between 18 and 65 years old who received the Ad26.COV2.S COVID-19 vaccine or a placebo. The CDR3 reads CSVVTGSIYTDTQYF. The CDR3 coding sequence is TGCAGCGTTGTAACAGGGTCGATTTACACAGATACGCAGTATTTT.